Sequencing of this T cell receptor (beta chain) was carried out in a study of PD-L1 blockade in urothelial cancer. At the level of the study: T cells were recovered from blood samples at a median of roughly 150,000.

Time point here: pretreatment peripheral blood. TCRdb's copy holds only in-frame clones and misses some; the assay was immunoSEQ multiplex PCR. The table records about 130,000 clones, 70% to 85% of them present only once. The CDR3 runs to 13 residues. V lost 0 bases and J 3 bases, leaving 3 bases between the germline ends. CDR1 and CDR2 from the germline V gene are SGHNT and YENEEA. This clone has just one count. Material: PBMCs, obtained around atezolizumab (anti-PD-L1) treatment. V usage is TRBV11-3 and J usage is TRBJ2-1; D remains unclear. The origin of this receptor is a man over 45 with urothelial cancer. The CDR3 loop is CASSLDFYNEQFF. Written as DNA, the CDR3 is TGTGCCAGCAGCTTAGACTTCTACAATGAGCAGTTCTTC.